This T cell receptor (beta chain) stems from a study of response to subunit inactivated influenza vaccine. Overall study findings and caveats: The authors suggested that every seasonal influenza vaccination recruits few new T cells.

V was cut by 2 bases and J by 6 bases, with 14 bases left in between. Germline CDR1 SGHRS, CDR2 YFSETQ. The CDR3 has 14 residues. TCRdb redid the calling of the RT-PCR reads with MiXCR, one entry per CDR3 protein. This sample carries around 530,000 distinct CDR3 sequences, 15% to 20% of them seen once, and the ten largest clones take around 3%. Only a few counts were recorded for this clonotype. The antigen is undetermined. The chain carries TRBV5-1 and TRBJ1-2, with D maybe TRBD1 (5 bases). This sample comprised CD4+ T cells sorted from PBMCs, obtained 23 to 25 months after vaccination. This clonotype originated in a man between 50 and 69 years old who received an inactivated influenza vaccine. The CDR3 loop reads CASSFPGPGDGYTF. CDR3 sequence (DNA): TGCGCCAGCAGCTTTCCGGGACCGGGCGATGGCTACACCTTC.